These 10 T cell receptor beta chains share one sample of origin, sequenced in a study of T cells in Graves' hyperthyroidism and ophthalmopathy. Amplified TCR beta CDR3 regions derived from RNA transcripts. First-round RT-PCR of the TCR CDR3 relied on the HTBI primer set. TCRdb recomputed calls from the multiplex PCR reads with MiXCR, one row per CDR3 protein. The sample includes 500,000 to 700,000 distinct CDR3 sequences, over 15% of them seen just once. The sequenced material came from blood. The source is a woman younger than 35 with Graves' hyperthyroidism.

This clonotype was detected many times. The rearrangement links TRBV7-9 to TRBJ2-1; D not resolved. Germline CDR1 is SEHNR and CDR2 is FQNEAQ (reference sequence). The germline V and J ends were trimmed by 1 base and 6 bases, with 7 bases remaining between them. CDR3 length equals 13 residues. This chain's CDR3 is CASSLVAGNEQFF. Here the CDR3 DNA reads TGTGCCAGCAGCTTAGTAGCTGGCAATGAGCAGTTCTTC.

This clonotype has just a few counts. The chain couples TRBV10-3 to TRBJ2-3; D possibly corresponds to TRBD2 (5 bases). The germline V gene has CDR1 ENHRY and CDR2 SYGVKD. The CDR3 is made up of 12 amino acids. V lost 3 bases, J lost 6 bases, and 7 bases lay in between. The CDR3 here is CAISEGGDTQYF. In nucleotides, the CDR3 is TGTGCCATCAGTGAAGGCGGGGATACGCAGTATTTT.

This clonotype turned up a few times. The CDR3 bases are TGTGCCACTCAGGGGGCGGGGAACACTGAAGCTTTCTTT. Its translation: CATQGAGNTEAFF. The chain is built from TRBV6-1 and TRBJ1-1; 8 positions match TRBD1. The germline gives CDR1 MNHNS, CDR2 SASEGT. With 10 bases clipped from V and 1 base from J, the junction kept 5 bases outside the gene matches. CDR3 length: 13 amino acids.

This clonotype was picked up many times. This rearrangement joins TRBV2 to TRBJ1-5; D not resolved. Trimming took 2 bases from V and 5 from J, leaving 13 bases between them. Germline CDR1 is SNHLY and CDR2 is FYNNEI. The CDR3 runs 15 residues. CDR3 protein: CASSETDLRDQPQHF. The CDR3 DNA reads as TGTGCCAGCAGTGAAACGGATTTGAGGGATCAGCCCCAGCATTTT. The full variable domain, rest sourced from reference TRBV2 and TRBJ1-5, is EPEVTQTPSHQVTQMGQEVILRCVPISNHLYFYWYRQILGQKVEFLVSFYNNEISEKSEIFDDQFSVERPDGSNFTLKIRSTKLEDSAMYFCASSETDLRDQPQHFGDGTRLSIL.

There are many counts of this clonotype. The gene calls are TRBV6-2 or TRBV6-3 and TRBJ2-5, with D possibly being TRBD2 (6 bases). Trimming pared 6 bases from V and 5 bases from J, leaving 10 bases between. The CDR3 is 12 amino acids. Germline V gene data show CDR1 as MNHEY and CDR2 as SVGEGT. CDR3 DNA sequence: TGTGCCAGCAGAAGTGGGGGGGAGACCCAGTACTTC. It codes for CASRSGGETQYF.

This clonotype was detected many times. The chain employs TRBV4-1 and TRBJ1-4, with a tentative D call TRBD1 (5 bases). The CDR3 is 16 residues long. CDR1 and CDR2 (germline): MGHRA, YSYEKL. Trimming removed 7 bases from V and 6 bases from J, with 21 bases in between. The CDR3 coding sequence is TGCGCCAGCACCCCCACGACAGCGCCTCGATATGAAAAACTGTTTTTT. It translates to CASTPTTAPRYEKLFF.

This clonotype turned up a few times. This sequence joins TRBV10-3 and TRBJ2-7; the match to TRBD1 covers 7 bases. V shed 7 bases, J shed 3 bases, and the junction held 6 bases outside the gene matches. CDR1 and CDR2 from the germline V gene are ENHRY and SYGVKD. The CDR3 consists of 13 residues. The DNA of the CDR3 is TGTGCCATCAAGAGGGGGCTAGGCTACGAGCAGTACTTC. It codes for CAIKRGLGYEQYF.

This clonotype has at least ten counts. V gene TRBV7-8 combines with J gene TRBJ2-7, with D perhaps matching TRBD2 (5 bases). The V gene's germline CDR1 is SGHVS and CDR2 FQNEAQ. V gave up 3 bases and J gave up 3 bases, with 9 bases separating them. The CDR3 contains 13 residues. This CDR3 reads CASSLEADYEQYF. The CDR3 DNA sequence: TGTGCCAGCAGCTTGGAGGCGGACTACGAGCAGTACTTC. Looking up the rest from reference TRBV7-8 and TRBJ2-7 gives the full variable domain: GAGVSQSPRYKVAKRGQDVALRCDPISGHVSLFWYQQALGQGPEFLTYFQNEAQLDKSGLPSDRFFAERPEGSVSTLKIQRTQQEDSAVYLCASSLEADYEQYFGPGTRLTVT.

This chain links TRBV4-2 with TRBJ2-2; 10 bases are a match to TRBD1. With V trimmed by 3 bases and J by 7 bases, 8 bases remained unmatched. Germline V gene sequence: CDR1 LGHNA, CDR2 YNFKEQ. CDR3 length: 16 residues. The CDR3 sequence: CASSQGDRGLGGELFF. The CDR3 DNA reads as TGTGCCAGCAGCCAGGGCGACAGGGGGCTGGGCGGGGAGCTGTTTTTT.

This clonotype has more than one count but fewer than ten. The chain combines TRBV7-8 with TRBJ1-5; no clear D. CDR1 SGHVS and CDR2 FQNEAQ come from the germline V gene. Trimming removed 3 bases from V and 0 bases from J, with 12 bases in between. This CDR3 spans 16 amino acids. CDR3 in DNA: TGTGCCAGCAGCTTTAGCCCGGGGAATAGCAATCAGCCCCAGCATTTT. Protein sequence: CASSFSPGNSNQPQHF.